This T cell receptor beta chain was profiled in a study of blood T cell repertoires in COVID-19. Study summary: Donors in the United States, Italy and Spain gave samples during acute or convalescent COVID-19. PBMCs, B-cell-depleted T cells, or T cells were the source of the cDNA or gDNA that made up the material.

In the authors' methods: Counts of nucleated cells, estimated from reference gene primer amplification, were obtained. The data were produced by immunoSEQ multiplex PCR, yet TCRdb's version contains in-frame clones alone and is incomplete. Clone size and V and J calls were adopted from that table, with D and trimming inferred from the DNA. The sample contains 140,000 to 150,000 clones, 88% of which appear only once. Sample: peripheral blood. The origin of this receptor is a man in his 70s with acute or convalescent COVID-19.

CDR3 loop: CASSYEARPTGELFF. Written as DNA, the CDR3 is TGTGCCAGCAGTTACGAGGCCAGACCCACCGGGGAGCTGTTTTTT. The V call is TRBV6-5, the J call TRBJ2-2; no firm D call. The CDR3 extends over 15 amino acids. Per germline, CDR1 MNHEY and CDR2 SVGAGI. Trimming shortened V by 2 bases and J by 4 bases, and 11 bases separated the two germline ends.